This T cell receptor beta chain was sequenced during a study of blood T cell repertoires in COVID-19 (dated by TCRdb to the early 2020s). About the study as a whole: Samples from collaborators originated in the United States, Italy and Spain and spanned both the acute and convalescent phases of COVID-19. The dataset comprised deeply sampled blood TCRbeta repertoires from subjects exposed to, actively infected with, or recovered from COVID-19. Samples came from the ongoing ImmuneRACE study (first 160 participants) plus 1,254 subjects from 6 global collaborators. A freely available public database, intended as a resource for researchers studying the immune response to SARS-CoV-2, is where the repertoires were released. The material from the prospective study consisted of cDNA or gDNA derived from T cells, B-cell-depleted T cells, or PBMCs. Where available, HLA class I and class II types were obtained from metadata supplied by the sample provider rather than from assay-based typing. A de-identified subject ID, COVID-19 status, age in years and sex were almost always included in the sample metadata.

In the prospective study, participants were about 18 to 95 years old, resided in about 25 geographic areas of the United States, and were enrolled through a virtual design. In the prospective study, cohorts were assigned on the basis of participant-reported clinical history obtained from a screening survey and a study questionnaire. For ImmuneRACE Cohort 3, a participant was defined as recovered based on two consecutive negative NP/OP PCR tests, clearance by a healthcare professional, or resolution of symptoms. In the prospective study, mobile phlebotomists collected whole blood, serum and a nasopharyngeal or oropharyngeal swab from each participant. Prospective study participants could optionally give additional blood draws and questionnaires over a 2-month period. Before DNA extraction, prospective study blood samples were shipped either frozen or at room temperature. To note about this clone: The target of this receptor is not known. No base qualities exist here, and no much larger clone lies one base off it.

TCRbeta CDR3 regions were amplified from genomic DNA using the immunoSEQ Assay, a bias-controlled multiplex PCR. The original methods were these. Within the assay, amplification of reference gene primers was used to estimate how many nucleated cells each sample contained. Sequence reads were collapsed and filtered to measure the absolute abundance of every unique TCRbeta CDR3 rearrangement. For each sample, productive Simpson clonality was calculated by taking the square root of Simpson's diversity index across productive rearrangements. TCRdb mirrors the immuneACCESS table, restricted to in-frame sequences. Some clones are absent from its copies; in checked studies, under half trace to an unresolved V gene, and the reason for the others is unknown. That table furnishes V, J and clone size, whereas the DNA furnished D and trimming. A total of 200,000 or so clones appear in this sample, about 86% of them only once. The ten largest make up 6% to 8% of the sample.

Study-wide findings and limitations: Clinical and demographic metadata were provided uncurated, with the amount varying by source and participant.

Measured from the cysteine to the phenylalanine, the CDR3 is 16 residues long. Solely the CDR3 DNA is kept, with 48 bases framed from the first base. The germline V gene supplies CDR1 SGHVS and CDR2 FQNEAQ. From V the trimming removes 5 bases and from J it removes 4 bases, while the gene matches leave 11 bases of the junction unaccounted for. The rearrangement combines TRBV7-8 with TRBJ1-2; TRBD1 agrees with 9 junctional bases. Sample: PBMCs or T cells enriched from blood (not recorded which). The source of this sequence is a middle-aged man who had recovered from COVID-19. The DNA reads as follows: TGTGCCAGCAGCCAAAGACCTGGACAGGGGAGCTATGGCTACACCTTC. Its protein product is CASSQRPGQGSYGYTF.